This entry describes one TCR beta chain. The data were obtained in a study of blood T cell repertoires in COVID-19. The junction had 1 base not matched to a gene; V was cut back by 5 bases and J by 4 bases. This CDR3 has 13 amino acids. CDR1 is SGHVS, CDR2 FQNEAQ, per germline. Under the authors' procedure: How many nucleated cells were present was estimated from reference gene primer amplification. Here immunoSEQ multiplex PCR was the method, and the copy in TCRdb shows in-frame clones only, minus some. D and trimming come from the DNA, and the V and J calls and clone size come from that table. Here the sample spans fewer than 300,000 clones, 86% being singletons.

The sequenced sample consisted of peripheral blood. The receptor was derived from a man between 35 and 55 years old who had recovered from COVID-19. The V gene is TRBV7-8, the J gene TRBJ2-3; 9 nucleotides line up with TRBD1. The CDR3 sequence is CASSRDRADTQYF. The CDR3 DNA sequence: TGTGCCAGCAGCCGGGACAGGGCAGATACGCAGTATTTT.